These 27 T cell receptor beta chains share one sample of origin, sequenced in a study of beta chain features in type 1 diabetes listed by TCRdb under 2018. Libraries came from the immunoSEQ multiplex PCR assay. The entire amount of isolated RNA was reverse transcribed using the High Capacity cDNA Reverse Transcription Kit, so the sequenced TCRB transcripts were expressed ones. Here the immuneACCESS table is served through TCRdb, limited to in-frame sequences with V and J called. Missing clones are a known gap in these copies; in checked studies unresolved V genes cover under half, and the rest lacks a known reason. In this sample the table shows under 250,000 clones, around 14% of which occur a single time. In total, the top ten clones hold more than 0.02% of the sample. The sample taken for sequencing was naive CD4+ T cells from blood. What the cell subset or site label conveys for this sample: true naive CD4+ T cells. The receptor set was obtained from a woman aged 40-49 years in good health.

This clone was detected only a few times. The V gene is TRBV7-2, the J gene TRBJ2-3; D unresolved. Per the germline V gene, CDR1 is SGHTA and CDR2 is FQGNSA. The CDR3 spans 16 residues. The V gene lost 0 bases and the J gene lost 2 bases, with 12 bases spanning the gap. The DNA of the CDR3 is TGTGCCAGCAGCTTAGCCTCTACCCGTCCCACAGATACGCAGTATTTT. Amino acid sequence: CASSLASTRPTDTQYF.

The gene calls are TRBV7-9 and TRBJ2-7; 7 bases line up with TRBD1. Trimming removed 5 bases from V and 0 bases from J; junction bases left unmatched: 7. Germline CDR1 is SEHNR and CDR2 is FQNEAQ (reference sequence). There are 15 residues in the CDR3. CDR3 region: CASSQTGTVSYEQYF. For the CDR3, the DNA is TGTGCCAGCAGCCAAACCGGGACAGTCTCCTACGAGCAGTACTTC.

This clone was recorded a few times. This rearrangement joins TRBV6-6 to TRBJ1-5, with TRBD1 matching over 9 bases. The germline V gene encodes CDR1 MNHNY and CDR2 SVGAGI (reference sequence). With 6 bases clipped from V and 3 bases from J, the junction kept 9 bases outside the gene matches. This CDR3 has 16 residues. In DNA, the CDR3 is TGTGCCAGCAGGACGCCGGGACAGGGAGTCAATCAGCCCCAGCATTTT. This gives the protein CASRTPGQGVNQPQHF.

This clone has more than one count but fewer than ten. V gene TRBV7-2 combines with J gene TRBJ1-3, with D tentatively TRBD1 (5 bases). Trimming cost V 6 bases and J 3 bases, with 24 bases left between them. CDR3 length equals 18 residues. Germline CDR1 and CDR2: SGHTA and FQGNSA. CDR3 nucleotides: TGTGCCAGCAGTCCTGAGCCCGGCAGGGTACCGAGTGGAAACACCATATATTTT. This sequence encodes CASSPEPGRVPSGNTIYF.

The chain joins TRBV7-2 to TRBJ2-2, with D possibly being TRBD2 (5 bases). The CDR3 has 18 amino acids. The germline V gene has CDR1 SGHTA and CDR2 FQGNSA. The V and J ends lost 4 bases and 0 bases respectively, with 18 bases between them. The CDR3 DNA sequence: TGTGCCAGCAGCTCCAAGTGGCGCGGTAGCGCGAACACCGGGGAGCTGTTTTTT. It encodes CASSSKWRGSANTGELFF.

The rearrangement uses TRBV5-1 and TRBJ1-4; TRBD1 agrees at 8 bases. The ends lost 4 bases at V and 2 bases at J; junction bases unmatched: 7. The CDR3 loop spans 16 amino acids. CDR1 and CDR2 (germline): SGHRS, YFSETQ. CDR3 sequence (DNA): TGCGCCAGCAGCAGGGGTCGACAGGGGACTAATGAAAAACTGTTTTTT. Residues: CASSRGRQGTNEKLFF.

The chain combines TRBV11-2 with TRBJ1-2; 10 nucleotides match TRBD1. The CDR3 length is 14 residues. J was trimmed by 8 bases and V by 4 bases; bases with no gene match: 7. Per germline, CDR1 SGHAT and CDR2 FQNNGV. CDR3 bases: TGTGCCAGCAGCTCTAGACAGGGGGCAGGGGGCTACACCTTC. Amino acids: CASSSRQGAGGYTF.

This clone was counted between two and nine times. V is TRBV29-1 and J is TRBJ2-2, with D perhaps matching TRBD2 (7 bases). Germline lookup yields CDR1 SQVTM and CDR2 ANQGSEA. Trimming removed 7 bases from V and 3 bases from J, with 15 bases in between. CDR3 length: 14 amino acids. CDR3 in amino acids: CSAGGQGYTGELFF. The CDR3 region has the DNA TGCAGCGCCGGGGGGCAGGGATACACCGGGGAGCTGTTTTTT.

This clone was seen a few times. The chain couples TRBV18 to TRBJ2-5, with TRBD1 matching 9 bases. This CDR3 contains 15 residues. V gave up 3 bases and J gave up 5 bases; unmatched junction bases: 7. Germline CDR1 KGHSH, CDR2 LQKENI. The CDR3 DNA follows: TGTGCCAGCTCACCGGACAGGGGATGGGAGGAGACCCAGTACTTC. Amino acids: CASSPDRGWEETQYF.

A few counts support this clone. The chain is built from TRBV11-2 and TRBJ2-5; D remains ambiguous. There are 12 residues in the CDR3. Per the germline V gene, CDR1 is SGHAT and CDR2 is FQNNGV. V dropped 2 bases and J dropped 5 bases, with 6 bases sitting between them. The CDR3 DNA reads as TGTGCCAGCAGCTTAATGCGTGAGACCCAGTACTTC. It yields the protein CASSLMRETQYF.

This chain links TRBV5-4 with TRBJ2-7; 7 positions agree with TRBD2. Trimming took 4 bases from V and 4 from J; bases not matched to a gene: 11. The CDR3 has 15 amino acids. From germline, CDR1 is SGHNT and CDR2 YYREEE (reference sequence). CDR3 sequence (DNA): TGTGCCAGCAGCCTAGCTAGCGGAACGCTTTACGAGCAGTACTTC. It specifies CASSLASGTLYEQYF.

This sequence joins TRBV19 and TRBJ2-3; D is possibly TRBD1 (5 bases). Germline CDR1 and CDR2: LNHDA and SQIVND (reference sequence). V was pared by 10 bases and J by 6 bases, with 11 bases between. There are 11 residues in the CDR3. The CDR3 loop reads CATKGWDTQYF. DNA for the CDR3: TGTGCCACCAAGGGGTGGGATACGCAGTATTTT. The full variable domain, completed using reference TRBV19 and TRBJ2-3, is DGGITQSPKYLFRKEGQNVTLSCEQNLNHDAMYWYRQDPGQGLRLIYYSQIVNDFQKGDIAEGYSVSREKKESFPLTVTSAQKNPTAFYLCATKGWDTQYFGPGTRLTVL.

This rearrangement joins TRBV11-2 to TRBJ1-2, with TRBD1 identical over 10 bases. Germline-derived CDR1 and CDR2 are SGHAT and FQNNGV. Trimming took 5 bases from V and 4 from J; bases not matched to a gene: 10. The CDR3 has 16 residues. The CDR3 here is CASSLRDRGQGYGYTF. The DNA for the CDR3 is TGTGCCAGCAGCCTCCGGGACAGGGGACAGGGCTATGGCTACACCTTC. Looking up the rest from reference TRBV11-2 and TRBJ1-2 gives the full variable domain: EAGVAQSPRYKIIEKRQSVAFWCNPISGHATLYWYQQILGQGPKLLIQFQNNGVVDDSQLPKDRFSAERLKGVDSTLKIQPAKLEDSAVYLCASSLRDRGQGYGYTFGSGTRLTVV.

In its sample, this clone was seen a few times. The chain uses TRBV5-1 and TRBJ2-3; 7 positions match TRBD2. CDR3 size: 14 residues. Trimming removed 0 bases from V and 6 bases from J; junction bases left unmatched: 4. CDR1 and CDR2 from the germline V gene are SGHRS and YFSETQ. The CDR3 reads CASSLDGGRDTQYF. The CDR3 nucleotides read TGCGCCAGCAGCTTGGACGGGGGGAGGGATACGCAGTATTTT.

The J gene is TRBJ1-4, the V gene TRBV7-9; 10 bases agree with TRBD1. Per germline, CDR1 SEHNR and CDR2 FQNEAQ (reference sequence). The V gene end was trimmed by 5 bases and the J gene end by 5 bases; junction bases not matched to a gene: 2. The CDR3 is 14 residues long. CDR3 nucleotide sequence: TGTGCCAGCAGCCCGGGACAGGGGAATGAAAAACTGTTTTTT. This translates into CASSPGQGNEKLFF.

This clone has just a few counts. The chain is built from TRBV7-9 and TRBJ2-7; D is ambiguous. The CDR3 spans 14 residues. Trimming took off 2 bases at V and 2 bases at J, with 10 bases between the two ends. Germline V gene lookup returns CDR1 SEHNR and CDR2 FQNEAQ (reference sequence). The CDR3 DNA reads TGTGCCAGCAGCTTAAACACCCAAACCTACGAGCAGTACTTC. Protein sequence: CASSLNTQTYEQYF. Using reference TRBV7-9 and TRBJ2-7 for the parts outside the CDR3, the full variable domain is DTGVSQNPRHKITKRGQNVTFRCDPISEHNRLYWYRQTLGQGPEFLTYFQNEAQLEKSRLLSDRFSAERPKGSFSTLEIQRTEQGDSAMYLCASSLNTQTYEQYFGPGTRLTVT.

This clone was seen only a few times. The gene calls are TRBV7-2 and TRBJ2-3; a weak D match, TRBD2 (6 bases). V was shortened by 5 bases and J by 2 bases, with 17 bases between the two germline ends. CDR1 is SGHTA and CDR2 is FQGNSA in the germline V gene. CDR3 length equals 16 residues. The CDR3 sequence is CASSPPGTALTDTQYF. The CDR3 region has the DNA TGTGCCAGCAGCCCACCCGGGACTGCGCTCACAGATACGCAGTATTTT.

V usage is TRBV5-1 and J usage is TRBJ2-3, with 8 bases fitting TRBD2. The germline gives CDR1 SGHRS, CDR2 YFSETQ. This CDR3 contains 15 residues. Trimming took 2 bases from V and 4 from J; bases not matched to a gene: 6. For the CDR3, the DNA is TGCGCCAGCAGCTTAACGGGGGGGCCCCCAGATACGCAGTATTTT. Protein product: CASSLTGGPPDTQYF.

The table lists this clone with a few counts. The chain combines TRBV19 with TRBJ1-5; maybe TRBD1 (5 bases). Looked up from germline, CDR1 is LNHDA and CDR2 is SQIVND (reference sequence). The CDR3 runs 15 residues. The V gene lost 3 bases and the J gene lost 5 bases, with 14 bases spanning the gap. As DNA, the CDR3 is TGTGCCAGTAGTATTCCGCCATGGGGCGATCAGCCCCAGCATTTT. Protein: CASSIPPWGDQPQHF.

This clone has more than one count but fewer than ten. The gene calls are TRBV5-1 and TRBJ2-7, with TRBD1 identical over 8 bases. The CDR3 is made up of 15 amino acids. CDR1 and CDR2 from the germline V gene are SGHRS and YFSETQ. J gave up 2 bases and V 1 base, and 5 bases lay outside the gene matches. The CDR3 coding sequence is TGCGCCAGCAGCTTGACAGGACAGGGAGCCTACGAGCAGTACTTC. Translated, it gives CASSLTGQGAYEQYF.

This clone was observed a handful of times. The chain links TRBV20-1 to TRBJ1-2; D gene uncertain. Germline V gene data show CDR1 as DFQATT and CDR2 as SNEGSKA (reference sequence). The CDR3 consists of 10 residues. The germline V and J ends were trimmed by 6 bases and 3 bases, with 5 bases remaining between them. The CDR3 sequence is CSANYYGYTF. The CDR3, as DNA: TGCAGTGCCAACTACTATGGCTACACCTTC.

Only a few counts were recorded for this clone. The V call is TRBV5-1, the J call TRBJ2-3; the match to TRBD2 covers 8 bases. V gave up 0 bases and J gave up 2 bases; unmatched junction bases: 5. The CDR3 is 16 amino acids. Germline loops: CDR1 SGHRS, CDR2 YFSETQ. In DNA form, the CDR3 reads TGCGCCAGCAGCTTGGATCCAGCGGGGGTCACAGATACGCAGTATTTT. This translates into CASSLDPAGVTDTQYF.

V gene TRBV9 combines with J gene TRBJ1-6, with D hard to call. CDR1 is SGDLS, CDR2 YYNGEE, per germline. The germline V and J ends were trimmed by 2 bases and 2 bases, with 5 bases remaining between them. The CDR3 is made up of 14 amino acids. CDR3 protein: CASSVQTYNSPLHF. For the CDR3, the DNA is TGTGCCAGCAGCGTTCAGACCTATAATTCACCCCTCCACTTT.

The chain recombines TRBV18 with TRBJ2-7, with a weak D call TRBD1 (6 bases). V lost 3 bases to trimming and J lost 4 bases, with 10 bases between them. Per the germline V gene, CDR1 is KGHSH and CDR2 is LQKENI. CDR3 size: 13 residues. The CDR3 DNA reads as TGTGCCAGCTCACCCCCCGGACAGTACGAGCAGTACTTC. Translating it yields CASSPPGQYEQYF.

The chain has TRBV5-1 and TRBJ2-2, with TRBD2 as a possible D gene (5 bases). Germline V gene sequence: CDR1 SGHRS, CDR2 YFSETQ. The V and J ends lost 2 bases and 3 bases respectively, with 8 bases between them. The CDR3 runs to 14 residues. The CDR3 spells CASSFLADTGELFF. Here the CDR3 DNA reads TGCGCCAGCAGCTTCCTAGCAGACACCGGGGAGCTGTTTTTT.

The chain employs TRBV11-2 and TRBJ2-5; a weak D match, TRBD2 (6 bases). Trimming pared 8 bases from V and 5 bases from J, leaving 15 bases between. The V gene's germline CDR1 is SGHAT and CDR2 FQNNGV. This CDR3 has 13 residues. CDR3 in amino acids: CASSSGVVETQYF. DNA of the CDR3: TGTGCCAGCTCTTCGGGGGTGGTGGAGACCCAGTACTTC.

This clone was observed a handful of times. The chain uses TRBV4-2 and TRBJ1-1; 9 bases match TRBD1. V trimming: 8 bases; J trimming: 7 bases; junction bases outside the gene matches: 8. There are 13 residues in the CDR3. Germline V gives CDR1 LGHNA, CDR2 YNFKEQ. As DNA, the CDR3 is TGTGCCAGCTCCCCTCGGGACAGGGTTGAAGCTTTCTTT. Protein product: CASSPRDRVEAFF.